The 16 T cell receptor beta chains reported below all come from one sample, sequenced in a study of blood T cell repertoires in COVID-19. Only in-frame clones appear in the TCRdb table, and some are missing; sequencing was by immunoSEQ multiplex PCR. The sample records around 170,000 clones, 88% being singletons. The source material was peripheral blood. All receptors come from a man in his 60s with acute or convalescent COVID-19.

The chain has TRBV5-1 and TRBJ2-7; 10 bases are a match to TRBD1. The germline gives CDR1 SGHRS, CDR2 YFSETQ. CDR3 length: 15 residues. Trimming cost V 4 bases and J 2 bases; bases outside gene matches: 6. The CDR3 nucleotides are TGCGCCAGCAGCGCCCCGGGACAGGGGACCTACGAGCAGTACTTC. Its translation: CASSAPGQGTYEQYF.

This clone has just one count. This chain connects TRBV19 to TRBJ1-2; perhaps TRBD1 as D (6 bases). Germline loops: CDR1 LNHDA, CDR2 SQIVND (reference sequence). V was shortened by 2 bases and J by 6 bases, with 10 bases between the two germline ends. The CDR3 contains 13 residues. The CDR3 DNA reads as TGTGCCAGTAGTATACTTGCAGGGGATGGCTACACCTTC. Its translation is CASSILAGDGYTF.

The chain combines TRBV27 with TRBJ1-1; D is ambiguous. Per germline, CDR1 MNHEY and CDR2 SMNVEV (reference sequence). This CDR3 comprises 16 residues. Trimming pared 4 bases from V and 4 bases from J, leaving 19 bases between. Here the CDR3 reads CASSSRMARTGTEAFF. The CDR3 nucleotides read TGTGCCAGCAGTTCTCGGATGGCCCGCACGGGCACTGAAGCTTTCTTT.

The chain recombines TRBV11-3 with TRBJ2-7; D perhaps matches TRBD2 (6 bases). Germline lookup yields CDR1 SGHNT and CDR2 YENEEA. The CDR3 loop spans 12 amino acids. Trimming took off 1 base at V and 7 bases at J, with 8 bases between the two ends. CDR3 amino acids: CASSLGDWEQYF. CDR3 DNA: TGTGCCAGCAGCTTAGGGGACTGGGAGCAGTACTTC.

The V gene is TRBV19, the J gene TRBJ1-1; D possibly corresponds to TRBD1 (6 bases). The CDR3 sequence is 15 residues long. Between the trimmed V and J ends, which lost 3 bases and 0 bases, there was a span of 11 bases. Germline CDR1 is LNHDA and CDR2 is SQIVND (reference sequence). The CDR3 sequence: CASSIQQGLNTEAFF. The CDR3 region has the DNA TGTGCCAGTAGTATTCAACAGGGATTGAACACTGAAGCTTTCTTT. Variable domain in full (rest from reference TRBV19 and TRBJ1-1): DGGITQSPKYLFRKEGQNVTLSCEQNLNHDAMYWYRQDPGQGLRLIYYSQIVNDFQKGDIAEGYSVSREKKESFPLTVTSAQKNPTAFYLCASSIQQGLNTEAFFGQGTRLTVV.

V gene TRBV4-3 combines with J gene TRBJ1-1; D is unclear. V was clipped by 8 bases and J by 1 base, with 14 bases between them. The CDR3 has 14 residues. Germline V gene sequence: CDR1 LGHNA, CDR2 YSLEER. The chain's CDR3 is CASPLGKGNTEAFF. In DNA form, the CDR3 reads TGCGCCAGCCCCTTGGGCAAAGGGAACACTGAAGCTTTCTTT.

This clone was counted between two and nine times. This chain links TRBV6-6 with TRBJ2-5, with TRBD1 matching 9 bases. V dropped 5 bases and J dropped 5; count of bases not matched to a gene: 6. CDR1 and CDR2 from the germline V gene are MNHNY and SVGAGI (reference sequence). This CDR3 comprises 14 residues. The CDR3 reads CASSLTGGGETQYF. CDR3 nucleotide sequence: TGTGCCAGCAGTCTCACAGGGGGCGGGGAGACCCAGTACTTC.

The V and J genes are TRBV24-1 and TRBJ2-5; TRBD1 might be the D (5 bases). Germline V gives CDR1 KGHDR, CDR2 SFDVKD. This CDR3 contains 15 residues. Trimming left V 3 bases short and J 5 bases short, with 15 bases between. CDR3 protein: CATSDGAWGAETQYF. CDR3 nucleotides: TGTGCCACCAGTGATGGGGCTTGGGGCGCGGAGACCCAGTACTTC.

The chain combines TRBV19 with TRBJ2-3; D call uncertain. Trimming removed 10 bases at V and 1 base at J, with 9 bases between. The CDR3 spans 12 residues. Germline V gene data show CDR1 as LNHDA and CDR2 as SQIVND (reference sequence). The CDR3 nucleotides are TGTGCCACCCTAAGCGGCACAGATACGCAGTATTTT. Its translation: CATLSGTDTQYF.

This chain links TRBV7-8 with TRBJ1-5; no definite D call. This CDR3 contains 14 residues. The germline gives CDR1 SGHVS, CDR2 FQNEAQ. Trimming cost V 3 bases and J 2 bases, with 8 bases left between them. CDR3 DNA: TGTGCCAGCAGCTTGGCCGCGGGCAATCAGCCCCAGCATTTT. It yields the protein CASSLAAGNQPQHF. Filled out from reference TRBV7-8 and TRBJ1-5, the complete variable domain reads GAGVSQSPRYKVAKRGQDVALRCDPISGHVSLFWYQQALGQGPEFLTYFQNEAQLDKSGLPSDRFFAERPEGSVSTLKIQRTQQEDSAVYLCASSLAAGNQPQHFGDGTRLSIL.

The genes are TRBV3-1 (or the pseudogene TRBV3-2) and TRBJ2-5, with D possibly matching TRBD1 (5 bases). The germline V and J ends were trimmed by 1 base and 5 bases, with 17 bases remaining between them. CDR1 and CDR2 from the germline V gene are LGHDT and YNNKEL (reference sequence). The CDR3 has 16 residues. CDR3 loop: CASSQGLPGRWETQYF. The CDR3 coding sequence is TGTGCCAGCAGCCAAGGTTTGCCAGGGCGGTGGGAGACCCAGTACTTC.

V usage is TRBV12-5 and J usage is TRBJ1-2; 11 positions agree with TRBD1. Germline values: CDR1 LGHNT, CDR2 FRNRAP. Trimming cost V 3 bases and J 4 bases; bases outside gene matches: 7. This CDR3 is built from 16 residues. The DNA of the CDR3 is TGTGCTAGTGGTTTATCGACCGGGACAGGGGGCTATGGCTACACCTTC. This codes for CASGLSTGTGGYGYTF.

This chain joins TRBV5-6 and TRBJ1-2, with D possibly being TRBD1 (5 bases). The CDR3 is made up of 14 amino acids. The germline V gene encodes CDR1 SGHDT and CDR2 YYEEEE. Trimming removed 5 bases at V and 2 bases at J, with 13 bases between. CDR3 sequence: CASRRGSVNYGYTF. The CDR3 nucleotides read TGTGCCAGCAGAAGGGGCAGCGTCAACTATGGCTACACCTTC.

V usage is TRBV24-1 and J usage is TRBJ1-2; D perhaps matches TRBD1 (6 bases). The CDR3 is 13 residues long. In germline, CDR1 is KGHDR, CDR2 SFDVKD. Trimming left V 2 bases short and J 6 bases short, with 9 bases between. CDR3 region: CATSDSGADGYTF. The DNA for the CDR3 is TGTGCCACCAGTGATTCAGGGGCGGATGGCTACACCTTC.

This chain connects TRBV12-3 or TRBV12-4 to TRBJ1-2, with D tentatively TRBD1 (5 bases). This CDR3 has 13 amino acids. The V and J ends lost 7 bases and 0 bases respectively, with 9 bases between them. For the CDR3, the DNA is TGTGCCAGCACCGCGACAGCTAACTATGGCTACACCTTC. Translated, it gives CASTATANYGYTF.

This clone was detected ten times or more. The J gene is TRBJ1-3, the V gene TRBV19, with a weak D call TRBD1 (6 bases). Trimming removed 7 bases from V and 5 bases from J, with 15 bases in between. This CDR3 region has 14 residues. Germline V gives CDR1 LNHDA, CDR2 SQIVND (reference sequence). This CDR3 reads CASTPGDTRNTIYF. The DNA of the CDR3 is TGTGCCAGTACCCCCGGGGACACCAGAAACACCATATATTTT.